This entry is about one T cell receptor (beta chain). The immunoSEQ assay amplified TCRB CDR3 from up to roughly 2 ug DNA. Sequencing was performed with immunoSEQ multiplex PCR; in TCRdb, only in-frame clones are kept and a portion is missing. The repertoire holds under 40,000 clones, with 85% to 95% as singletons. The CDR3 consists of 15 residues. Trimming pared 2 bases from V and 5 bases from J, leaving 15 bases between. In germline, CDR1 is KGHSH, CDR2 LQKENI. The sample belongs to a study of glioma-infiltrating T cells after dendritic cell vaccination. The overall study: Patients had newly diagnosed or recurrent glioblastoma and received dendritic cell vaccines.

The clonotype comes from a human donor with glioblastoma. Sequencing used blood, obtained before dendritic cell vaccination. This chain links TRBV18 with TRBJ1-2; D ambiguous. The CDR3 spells CASSPGGGEQYGYTF. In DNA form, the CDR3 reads TGTGCCAGCTCACCAGGAGGTGGAGAGCAGTATGGCTACACCTTC.